This T cell receptor beta chain was captured by sequencing in a study of cytomegalovirus exposure and HLA in healthy donors. Study background: Earlier, 95 million to 140 million unique TCR beta sequences were recovered from roughly 170 million T cells by an analysis. HLA-typed donors were the source of about 85 million unique TCRs held in an early data release.

The study ran its PCR with 60 Vbeta and 13 Jbeta primers. Sequencing was performed with immunoSEQ multiplex PCR; in TCRdb, only in-frame clones are kept and a portion is missing. The sample lists some 150,000 clones, approximately 68% occurring once. General study points: TCR beta chains associated with HLA were, in a later analysis, more clonally expanded than equally common others. A later analysis revealed that TCR association rates differed between HLA loci, peaking at DRB1 and bottoming out at HLA-C.

To note about this clone: As yet, its antigen is unknown.

Germline lookup yields CDR1 MDHEN and CDR2 SYDVKM. V shed 5 bases and J 4 bases; nucleotides not matched to a gene: 11. The CDR3 sequence is 15 residues long. Material for sequencing was PBMCs. The V gene is TRBV28, the J gene TRBJ2-7; 7 bases are shared with TRBD2. The sequence came from a man between 40 and 49 years old in good health and CMV-seronegative. The CDR3 sequence is CASSVPGGTFYEQYF. CDR3 nucleotide sequence: TGTGCCAGCAGTGTTCCCGGGGGGACCTTTTACGAGCAGTACTTC.